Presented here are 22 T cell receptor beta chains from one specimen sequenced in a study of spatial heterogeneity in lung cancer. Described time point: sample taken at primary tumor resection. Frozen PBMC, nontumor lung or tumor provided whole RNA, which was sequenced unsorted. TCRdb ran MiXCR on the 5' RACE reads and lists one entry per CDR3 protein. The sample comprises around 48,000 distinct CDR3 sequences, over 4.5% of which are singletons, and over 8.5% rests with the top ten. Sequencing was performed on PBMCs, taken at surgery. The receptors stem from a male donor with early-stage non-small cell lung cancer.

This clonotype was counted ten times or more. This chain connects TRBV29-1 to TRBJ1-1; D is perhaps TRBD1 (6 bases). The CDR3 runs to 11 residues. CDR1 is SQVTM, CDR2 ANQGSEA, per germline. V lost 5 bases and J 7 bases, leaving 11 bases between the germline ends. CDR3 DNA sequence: TGCAGCGTTTCGAGGGGGGGTGAAGCTTTCTTT. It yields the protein CSVSRGGEAFF.

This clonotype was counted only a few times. This chain's CDR3 is CASSFSGTSGEQFF. CDR3 in DNA: TGTGCCAGCAGCTTTTCAGGGACTAGCGGAGAGCAGTTCTTC. This rearrangement joins TRBV7-2 to TRBJ2-1, with TRBD2 matching 11 bases. The CDR3 length is 14 residues. With 3 bases clipped from V and 10 bases from J, the junction kept 5 bases outside the gene matches. Germline lookup yields CDR1 SGHTA and CDR2 FQGNSA.

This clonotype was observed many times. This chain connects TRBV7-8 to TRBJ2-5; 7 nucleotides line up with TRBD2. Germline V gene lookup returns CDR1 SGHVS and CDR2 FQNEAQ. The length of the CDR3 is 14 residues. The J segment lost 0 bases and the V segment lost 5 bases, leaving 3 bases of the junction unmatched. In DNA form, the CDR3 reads TGTGCCAGCAGCAGGACTAGGGACCAAGAGACCCAGTACTTC. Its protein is CASSRTRDQETQYF. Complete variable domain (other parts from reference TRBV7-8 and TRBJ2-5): GAGVSQSPRYKVAKRGQDVALRCDPISGHVSLFWYQQALGQGPEFLTYFQNEAQLDKSGLPSDRFFAERPEGSVSTLKIQRTQQEDSAVYLCASSRTRDQETQYFGPGTRLLVL.

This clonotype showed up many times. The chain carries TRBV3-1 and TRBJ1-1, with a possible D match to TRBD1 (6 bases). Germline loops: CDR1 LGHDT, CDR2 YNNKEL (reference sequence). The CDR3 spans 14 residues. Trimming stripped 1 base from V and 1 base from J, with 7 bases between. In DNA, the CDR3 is TGTGCCAGCAGCCAAGTACAGGGGAACACTGAAGCTTTCTTT. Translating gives CASSQVQGNTEAFF.

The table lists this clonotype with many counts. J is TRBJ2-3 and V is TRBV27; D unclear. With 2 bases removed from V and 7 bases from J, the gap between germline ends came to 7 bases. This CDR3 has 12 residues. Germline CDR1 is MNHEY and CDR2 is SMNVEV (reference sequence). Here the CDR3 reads CASSLKGHTQYF. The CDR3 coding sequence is TGTGCCAGCAGTTTAAAAGGGCATACGCAGTATTTT.

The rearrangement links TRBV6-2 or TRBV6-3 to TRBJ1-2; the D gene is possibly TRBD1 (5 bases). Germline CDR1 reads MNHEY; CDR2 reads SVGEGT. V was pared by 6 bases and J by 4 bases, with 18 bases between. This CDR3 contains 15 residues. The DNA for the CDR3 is TGTGCCAGCAGAACCGGGGCGGGGATTCTCTATGGCTACACCTTC. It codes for CASRTGAGILYGYTF.

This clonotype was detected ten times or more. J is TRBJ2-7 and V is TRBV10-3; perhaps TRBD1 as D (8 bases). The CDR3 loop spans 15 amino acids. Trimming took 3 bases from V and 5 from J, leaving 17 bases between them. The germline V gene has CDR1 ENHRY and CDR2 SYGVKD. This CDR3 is CAISDHGGTGDEQYF. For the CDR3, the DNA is TGTGCCATCAGTGACCACGGGGGGACAGGTGACGAGCAGTACTTC.

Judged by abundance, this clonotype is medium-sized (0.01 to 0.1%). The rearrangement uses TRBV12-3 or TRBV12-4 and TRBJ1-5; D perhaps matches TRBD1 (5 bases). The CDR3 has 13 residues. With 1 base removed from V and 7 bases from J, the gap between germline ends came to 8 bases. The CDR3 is CASSLGGVQPQHF. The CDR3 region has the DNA TGTGCCAGCAGTTTAGGAGGGGTCCAGCCCCAGCATTTT.

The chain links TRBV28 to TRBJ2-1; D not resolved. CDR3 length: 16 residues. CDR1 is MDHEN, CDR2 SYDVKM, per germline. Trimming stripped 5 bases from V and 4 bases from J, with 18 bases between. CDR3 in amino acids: CASSASLTLGYNEQFF. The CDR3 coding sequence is TGTGCCAGCAGTGCGAGCTTGACGTTGGGGTACAATGAGCAGTTCTTC. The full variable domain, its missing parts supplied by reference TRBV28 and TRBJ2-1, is DVKVTQSSRYLVKRTGEKVFLECVQDMDHENMFWYRQDPGLGLRLIYFSYDVKMKEKGDIPEGYSVSREKKERFSLILESASTNQTSMYLCASSASLTLGYNEQFFGPGTRLTVL.

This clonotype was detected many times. Here the CDR3 DNA reads TGTGCCAGCAGGCTAGCGGAACTGGGGAATGAGCAGTTCTTC. Encoded protein: CASRLAELGNEQFF. The V call is TRBV2, the J call TRBJ2-1; 7 nucleotides match TRBD2. Germline V gene lookup returns CDR1 SNHLY and CDR2 FYNNEI. The CDR3 length is 14 residues. V was clipped by 6 bases and J by 7 bases; unmatched bases: 9.

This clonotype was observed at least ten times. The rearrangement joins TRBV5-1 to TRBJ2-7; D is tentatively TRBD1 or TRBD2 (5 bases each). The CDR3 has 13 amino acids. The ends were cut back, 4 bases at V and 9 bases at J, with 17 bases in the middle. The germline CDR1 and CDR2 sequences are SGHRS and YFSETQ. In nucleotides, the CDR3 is TGCGCCAGCAGCGGGGACGTACTGAGGGGGCAGTACTTC. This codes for CASSGDVLRGQYF.

The CDR3 DNA follows: TGTGCCAGCAGCTTAGGCGGGACCTCTTACTCCTACGAGCAGTACTTC. This translates into CASSLGGTSYSYEQYF. V gene TRBV13 combines with J gene TRBJ2-7; the D gene could be TRBD1 or TRBD2 (5 bases each). Germline V CDR1 and CDR2: PRHDT, FYEKMQ (reference sequence). This CDR3 is built from 16 residues. V dropped 0 bases and J dropped 0 bases, with 12 bases sitting between them.

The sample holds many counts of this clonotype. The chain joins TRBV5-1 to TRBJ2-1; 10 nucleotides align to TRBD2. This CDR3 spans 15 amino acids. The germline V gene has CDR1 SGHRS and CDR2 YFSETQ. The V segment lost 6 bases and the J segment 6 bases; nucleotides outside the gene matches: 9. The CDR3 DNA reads TGCGCCAGCAAGTTAGCGGGAGGTACGGGCAATGAGCAGTTCTTC. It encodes CASKLAGGTGNEQFF.

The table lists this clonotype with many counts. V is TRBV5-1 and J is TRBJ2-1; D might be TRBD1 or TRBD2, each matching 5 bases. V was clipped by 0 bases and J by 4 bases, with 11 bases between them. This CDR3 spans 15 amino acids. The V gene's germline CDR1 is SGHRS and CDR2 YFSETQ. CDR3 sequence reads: CASSLGDGAYNEQFF. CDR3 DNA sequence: TGCGCCAGCAGCTTGGGGGACGGAGCTTACAATGAGCAGTTCTTC.

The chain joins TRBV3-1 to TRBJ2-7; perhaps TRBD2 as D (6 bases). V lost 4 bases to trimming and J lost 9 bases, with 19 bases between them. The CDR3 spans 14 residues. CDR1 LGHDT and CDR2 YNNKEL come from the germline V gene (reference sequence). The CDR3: CASSPSAPREVQYF. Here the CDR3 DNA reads TGTGCCAGCAGCCCATCGGCTCCCAGGGAGGTGCAGTACTTC.

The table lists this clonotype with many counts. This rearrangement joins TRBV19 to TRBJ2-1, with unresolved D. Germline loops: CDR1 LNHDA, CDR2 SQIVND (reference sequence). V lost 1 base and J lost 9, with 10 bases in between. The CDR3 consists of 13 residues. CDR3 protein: CASSIARMTEQFF. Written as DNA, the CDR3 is TGTGCCAGTAGTATAGCAAGAATGACTGAGCAGTTCTTC.

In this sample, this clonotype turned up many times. The CDR3 here is CASSFDEDTEAFF. The DNA for the CDR3 is TGCGCCAGCAGCTTCGACGAGGACACTGAAGCTTTCTTT. The chain links TRBV5-1 to TRBJ1-1; D remains unclear. The CDR3 has 13 residues. The V end lost 2 bases, the J end lost 3 bases, and 8 bases lay between the germline ends. The V gene's germline CDR1 is SGHRS and CDR2 YFSETQ.

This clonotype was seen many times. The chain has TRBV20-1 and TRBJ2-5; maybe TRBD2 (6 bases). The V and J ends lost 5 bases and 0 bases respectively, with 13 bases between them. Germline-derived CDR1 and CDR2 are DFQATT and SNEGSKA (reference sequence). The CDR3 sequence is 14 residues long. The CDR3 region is CSAGGTVYQETQYF. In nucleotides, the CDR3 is TGCAGTGCTGGGGGGACTGTGTACCAAGAGACCCAGTACTTC.

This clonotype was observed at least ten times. The CDR3 reads CASFPRGAGAGGTIYF. In nucleotides, the CDR3 is TGTGCCAGCTTTCCCCGGGGAGCCGGGGCCGGTGGCACCATATATTTT. The genes are TRBV7-8 and TRBJ1-3; D might be TRBD1 (5 bases). Looked up from germline, CDR1 is SGHVS and CDR2 is FQNEAQ. The V end lost 8 bases, the J end lost 9 bases, and 26 bases lay between the germline ends. The CDR3 runs 16 residues.

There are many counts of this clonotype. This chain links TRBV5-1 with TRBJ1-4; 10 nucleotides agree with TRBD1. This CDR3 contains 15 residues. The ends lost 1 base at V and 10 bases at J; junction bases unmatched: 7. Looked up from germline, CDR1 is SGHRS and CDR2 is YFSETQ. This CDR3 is CASSLSDRGQGKLFF. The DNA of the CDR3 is TGCGCCAGCAGCTTGAGCGACAGGGGGCAGGGAAAACTGTTTTTT.

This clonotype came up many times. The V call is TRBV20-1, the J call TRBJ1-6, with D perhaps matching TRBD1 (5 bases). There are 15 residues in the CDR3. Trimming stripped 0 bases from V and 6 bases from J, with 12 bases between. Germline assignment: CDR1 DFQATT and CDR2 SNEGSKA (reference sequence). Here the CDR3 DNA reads TGCAGTGCTAGAGAGAAGGACACGGCTAATTCACCCCTCCACTTT. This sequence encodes CSAREKDTANSPLHF.

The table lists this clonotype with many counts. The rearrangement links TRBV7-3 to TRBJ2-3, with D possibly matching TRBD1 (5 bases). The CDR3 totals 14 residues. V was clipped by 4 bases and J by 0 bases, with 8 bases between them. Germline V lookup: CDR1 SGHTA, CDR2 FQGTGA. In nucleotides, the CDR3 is TGTGCCAGCAGCTACGACAGCAGCACAGATACGCAGTATTTT. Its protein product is CASSYDSSTDTQYF. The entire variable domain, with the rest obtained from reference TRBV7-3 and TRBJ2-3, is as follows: GAGVSQTPSNKVTEKGKYVELRCDPISGHTALYWYRQSLGQGPEFLIYFQGTGAADDSGLPNDRFFAVRPEGSVSTLKIQRTERGDSAVYLCASSYDSSTDTQYFGPGTRLTVL.